This is a list of T cell receptor beta chains from one sample in a study of shared clonotypes between healthy human individuals. The data were produced by immunoSEQ multiplex PCR, yet TCRdb's version contains in-frame clones alone and is incomplete. The sample holds 1,400,000 or so clones; 98% are singletons and the top ten take about 0.4%. Sequencing used naive CD4+ T cells sorted from blood. The receptor source for this set is a young man in good health. Each CDR3 is given with its conserved first and last residue.

v_gene: TRBV23-1; CDR3aa: CASSRWDSPYEQYF
v_gene: TRBV19; CDR3aa: CASSLTGAGGYTF
v_gene: TRBV28; CDR3aa: CASNPGDTKNTGELFF
v_gene: TRBV2; CDR3aa: CASSEFGLGEETQYF
v_gene: TRBV25-1; CDR3aa: CASRTSGSTDTQYF
v_gene: TRBV4-2; CDR3aa: CASSQEVGGAFF
v_gene: TRBV25-1; CDR3aa: CASSESRVLETQYF
v_gene: TRBV28; CDR3aa: CASSFPPGLNEQFF
v_gene: TRBV7-9; CDR3aa: CASSLEVYNEQFF
v_gene: TRBV28; CDR3aa: CASNHPGLPYEQYF
v_gene: TRBV9; CDR3aa: CASSVQGTGAFEKLFF
v_gene: TRBV2; CDR3aa: CASGGLVGYEQYF
v_gene: TRBV5-1; CDR3aa: CASSLDTGGEQYF
v_gene: TRBV5-5; CDR3aa: CASSLGGTANTGELFF
v_gene: TRBV29-1; CDR3aa: CSVVAETDTQYF
v_gene: TRBV9; CDR3aa: CASSGLAGGANEQFF
v_gene: TRBV14; CDR3aa: CASSQDFYYGYTF
v_gene: TRBV28; CDR3aa: CASTGQVSEQYF
v_gene: TRBV14; CDR3aa: CASSPQYDTEAFF
v_gene: TRBV2; CDR3aa: CASSAGWGEKLFF
v_gene: TRBV4-3; CDR3aa: CASSQDPNRARTDTQYF
v_gene: TRBV29-1; CDR3aa: CSVDRQTQNTEAFF
v_gene: TRBV6-4; CDR3aa: CASLEGVNTEAFF
v_gene: TRBV5-4; CDR3aa: CASSPGGAPSTEAFF
v_gene: TRBV7-2; CDR3aa: CASSLEFWSSGANVLTF
v_gene: TRBV29-1; CDR3aa: CSVVPWTSGSYNEQFF
v_gene: TRBV5-8; CDR3aa: CASSLGGQSGFYEQYF
v_gene: TRBV28; CDR3aa: CASSLGGGTNEKLFF
v_gene: TRBV5-1; CDR3aa: CASKINPGANVLTF
v_gene: TRBV2; CDR3aa: CASSPIMNTEAFF
v_gene: TRBV5-1; CDR3aa: CASSLGPSPFYEQYF
v_gene: TRBV5-8; CDR3aa: CASSLEFGRTTVKKVPLF
v_gene: TRBV6-6; CDR3aa: CASSHPNQPQHF
v_gene: TRBV18; CDR3aa: CASSPRRTADTNTGELFF
v_gene: TRBV28; CDR3aa: CASSSNYYEQYF
v_gene: TRBV5-6; CDR3aa: CASSLGLAGYNEQFF
v_gene: TRBV7-8; CDR3aa: CASSSHAVTGALLVNYYGYTF
v_gene: TRBV5-1; CDR3aa: CASSSYGTSLNEQFF
v_gene: TRBV2; CDR3aa: CASRINQPQHF
v_gene: TRBV28; CDR3aa: CASSLLDSLYGYTF
v_gene: TRBV15; CDR3aa: CATSEQGLNTEAFF
v_gene: TRBV28; CDR3aa: CASSFRTSSYNEQFF
v_gene: TRBV28; CDR3aa: CASSFMTGRRGEAFF
v_gene: TRBV9; CDR3aa: CASSVGVGEDTGELFF
v_gene: TRBV18; CDR3aa: CASSPPGPSLQPQHF
v_gene: TRBV7-2; CDR3aa: CASRGTSGSSYEQYF
v_gene: TRBV5-1; CDR3aa: CASSLTPMQGNHNEKLFF
v_gene: TRBV4-2; CDR3aa: CASSQDSLAGTTGELFF
v_gene: TRBV9; CDR3aa: CASSVGAGGPLF
v_gene: TRBV18; CDR3aa: CASSPRDRGRSDYGYTF
v_gene: TRBV10-2; CDR3aa: CASSGGTITSEQYF
v_gene: TRBV19; CDR3aa: CASSRSQGSNQPQHF
v_gene: TRBV18; CDR3aa: CASSPTPGQESDTQYF
v_gene: TRBV18; CDR3aa: CASSPLAGGTDTQYF
v_gene: TRBV28; CDR3aa: CASSDRTNQPQHF